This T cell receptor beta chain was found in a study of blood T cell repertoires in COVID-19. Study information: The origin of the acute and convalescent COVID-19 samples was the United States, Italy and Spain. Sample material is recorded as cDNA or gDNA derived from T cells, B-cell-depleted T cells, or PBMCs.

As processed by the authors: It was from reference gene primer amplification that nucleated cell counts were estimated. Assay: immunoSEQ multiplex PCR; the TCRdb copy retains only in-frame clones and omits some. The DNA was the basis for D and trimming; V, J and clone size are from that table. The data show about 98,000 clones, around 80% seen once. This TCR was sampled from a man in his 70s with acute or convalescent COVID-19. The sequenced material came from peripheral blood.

The CDR3 loop reads CASSLPTGDKRKETQYF. The CDR3 DNA sequence: TGCGCCAGCAGCTTACCCACAGGGGACAAGAGGAAGGAGACCCAGTACTTC. V and J are TRBV5-1 and TRBJ2-5; 7 bases are shared with TRBD1. Trimming took 2 bases from V and 5 from J; bases not matched to a gene: 15. The germline V gene has CDR1 SGHRS and CDR2 YFSETQ. This CDR3 is 17 amino acids long.